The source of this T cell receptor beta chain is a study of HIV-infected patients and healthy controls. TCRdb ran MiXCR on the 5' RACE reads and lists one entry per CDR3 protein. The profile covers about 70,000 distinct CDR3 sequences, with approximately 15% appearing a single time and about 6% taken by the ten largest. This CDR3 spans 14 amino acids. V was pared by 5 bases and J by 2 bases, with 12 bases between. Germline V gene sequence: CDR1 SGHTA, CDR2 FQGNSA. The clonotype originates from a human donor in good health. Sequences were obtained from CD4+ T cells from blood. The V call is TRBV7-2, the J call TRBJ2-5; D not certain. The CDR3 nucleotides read TGTGCCAGCAGCCCCCGGGCCTTTCAAGAGACCCAGTACTTC. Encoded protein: CASSPRAFQETQYF.